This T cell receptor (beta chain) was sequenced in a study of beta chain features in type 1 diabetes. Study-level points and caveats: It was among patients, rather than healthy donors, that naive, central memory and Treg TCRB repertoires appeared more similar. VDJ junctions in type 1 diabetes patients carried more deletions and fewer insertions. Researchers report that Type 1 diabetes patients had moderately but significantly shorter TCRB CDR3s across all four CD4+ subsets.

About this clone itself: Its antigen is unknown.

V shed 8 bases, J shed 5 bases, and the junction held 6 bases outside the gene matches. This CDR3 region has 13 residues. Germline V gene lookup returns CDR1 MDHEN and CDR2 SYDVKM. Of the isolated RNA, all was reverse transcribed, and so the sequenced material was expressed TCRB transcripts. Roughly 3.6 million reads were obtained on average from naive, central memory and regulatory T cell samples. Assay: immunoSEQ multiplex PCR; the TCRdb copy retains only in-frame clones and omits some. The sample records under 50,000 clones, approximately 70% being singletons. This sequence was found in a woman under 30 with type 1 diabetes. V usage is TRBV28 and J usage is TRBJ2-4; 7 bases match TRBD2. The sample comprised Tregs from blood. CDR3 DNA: TGTGCCAGCTTGAGGGCGGGGGAAAACATTCAGTACTTC. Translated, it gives CASLRAGENIQYF.